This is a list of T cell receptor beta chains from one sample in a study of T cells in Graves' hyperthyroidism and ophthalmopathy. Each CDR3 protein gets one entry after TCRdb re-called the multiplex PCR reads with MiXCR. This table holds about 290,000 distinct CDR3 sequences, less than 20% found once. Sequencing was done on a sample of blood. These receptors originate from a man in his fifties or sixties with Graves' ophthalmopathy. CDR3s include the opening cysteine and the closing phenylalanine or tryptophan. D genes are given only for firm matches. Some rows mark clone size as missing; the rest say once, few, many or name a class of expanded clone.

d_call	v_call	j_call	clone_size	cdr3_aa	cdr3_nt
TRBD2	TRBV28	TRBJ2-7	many	CASSAGLAETYEQYF	TGTGCCAGCAGTGCCGGACTAGCGGAAACCTACGAGCAGTACTTC
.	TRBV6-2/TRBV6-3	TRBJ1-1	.	CASADSGKAEAFF	TGTGCCAGTGCCGACAGCGGAAAAGCTGAAGCTTTCTTT
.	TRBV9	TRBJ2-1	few	CASSVADPAYNEQFF	TGTGCCAGCAGCGTAGCGGACCCCGCGTACAATGAGCAGTTCTTC
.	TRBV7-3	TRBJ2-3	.	CASSLMDVTDTQYF	TGTGCCAGCAGCTTAATGGACGTTACAGATACGCAGTATTTT
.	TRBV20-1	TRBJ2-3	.	CSARAGLTDTQYF	TGCAGTGCTAGAGCAGGCCTAACAGATACGCAGTATTTT
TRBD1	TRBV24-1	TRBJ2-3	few	CATSDRTGSRKDTQYF	TGTGCCACCAGTGATCGGACAGGGTCCCGAAAAGATACGCAGTATTTT
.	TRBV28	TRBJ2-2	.	CASSLLASNTGELFF	TGTGCCAGCAGTTTACTAGCGTCGAACACCGGGGAGCTGTTTTTT
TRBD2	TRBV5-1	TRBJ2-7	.	CASSLLTGGYEQYF	TGCGCCAGCAGCTTGCTGACGGGGGGCTACGAGCAGTACTTC
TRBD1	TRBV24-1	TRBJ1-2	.	CATSLTGGFGYTF	TGTGCCACCAGTTTAACAGGGGGCTTTGGCTACACCTTC
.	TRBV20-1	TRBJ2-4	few	CSARDRAGSFAKNIQYF	TGCAGTGCTAGAGATCGCGCCGGGTCTTTTGCCAAAAACATTCAGTACTTC
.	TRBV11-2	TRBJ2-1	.	CASTRGGNEQFF	TGTGCCAGCACGAGGGGGGGTAATGAGCAGTTCTTC
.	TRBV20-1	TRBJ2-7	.	CSASSGPGAGGEQYF	TGCAGTGCTAGTTCGGGTCCAGGGGCTGGGGGCGAGCAGTACTTC
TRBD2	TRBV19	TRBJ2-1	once	CASSIDGLGSNEQFF	TGTGCCAGTAGTATAGATGGACTAGGGAGCAATGAGCAGTTCTTC
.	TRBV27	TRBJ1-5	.	CASSLSAGPGQPQHF	TGTGCCAGCAGTTTATCGGCAGGGCCGGGTCAGCCCCAGCATTTT
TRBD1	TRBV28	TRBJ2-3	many	CASSRPGQHMDTQYF	TGTGCCAGCAGTCGACCGGGACAGCATATGGATACGCAGTATTTT
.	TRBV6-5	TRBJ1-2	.	CASSYSRGDGYTF	TGTGCCAGCAGTTACTCGCGGGGTGACGGCTACACCTTC
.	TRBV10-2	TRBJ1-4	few	CASSESPREKLFF	TGCGCCAGCTCAGAGTCACCGAGGGAAAAACTGTTTTTT
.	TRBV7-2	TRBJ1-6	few	CASSLPNSPLHF	TGTGCCAGCAGCTTACCCAATTCACCCCTCCACTTT
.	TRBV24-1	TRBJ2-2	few	CATSDLSRDTGELSF	TGTGCCACCAGTGATTTGAGCAGGGACACCGGGGAGCTGTCTTTT
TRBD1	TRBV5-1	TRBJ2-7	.	CASSLDDRGEQYF	TGCGCCAGCAGCTTGGACGACAGGGGCGAGCAGTACTTC
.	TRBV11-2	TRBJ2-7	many	CASSLVPYEQYF	TGTGCCAGCAGCTTAGTCCCGTACGAGCAGTACTTC
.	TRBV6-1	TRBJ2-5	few	CATHPGPSQETQYF	TGTGCCACCCATCCCGGGCCTAGCCAAGAGACCCAGTACTTC
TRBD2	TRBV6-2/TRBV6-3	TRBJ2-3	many	CASRAPRLAGVTDTQYF	TGTGCCAGCAGAGCCCCCAGACTAGCGGGAGTTACAGATACGCAGTATTTT
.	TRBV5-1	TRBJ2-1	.	CASSLAGTAPTNEQFF	TGCGCCAGCAGCTTGGCTGGGACTGCCCCAACCAATGAGCAGTTCTTC